This T cell receptor beta chain was sequenced in a study of blood T cell repertoires in COVID-19. For the study at large: Samples taken during acute and convalescent COVID-19 were collected in the United States, Italy and Spain. PBMCs, B-cell-depleted T cells, or T cells provided the cDNA or gDNA that made up the material.

In the authors' workflow: Estimation of nucleated cell counts was performed using reference gene primer amplification. Assay used: immunoSEQ multiplex PCR; TCRdb lists only in-frame clones, some missing. Clonal size and the V and J genes are those of that table, whereas D and trimming came from the DNA. Here the sample spans about 280,000 clones, roughly 80% being singletons. CDR1 MDHEN and CDR2 SYDVKM come from the germline V gene. The CDR3 is 12 residues long. The ends were cut back, 3 bases at V and 6 bases at J, with 6 bases in the middle. The sample holds a few counts of this clone. Other DNA sequences in this specimen translate into the identical CDR3.

Input material: peripheral blood. The chain links TRBV28 to TRBJ1-5; D not certain. The TCR originated in a woman aged 45-65 years who had recovered from COVID-19. CDR3 sequence (DNA): TGTGCCAGCAGTTTCTCCGGTCAGCCCCAGCATTTT. Amino acids: CASSFSGQPQHF. The whole variable domain, remainder taken from reference TRBV28 and TRBJ1-5, is DVKVTQSSRYLVKRTGEKVFLECVQDMDHENMFWYRQDPGLGLRLIYFSYDVKMKEKGDIPEGYSVSREKKERFSLILESASTNQTSMYLCASSFSGQPQHFGDGTRLSIL.